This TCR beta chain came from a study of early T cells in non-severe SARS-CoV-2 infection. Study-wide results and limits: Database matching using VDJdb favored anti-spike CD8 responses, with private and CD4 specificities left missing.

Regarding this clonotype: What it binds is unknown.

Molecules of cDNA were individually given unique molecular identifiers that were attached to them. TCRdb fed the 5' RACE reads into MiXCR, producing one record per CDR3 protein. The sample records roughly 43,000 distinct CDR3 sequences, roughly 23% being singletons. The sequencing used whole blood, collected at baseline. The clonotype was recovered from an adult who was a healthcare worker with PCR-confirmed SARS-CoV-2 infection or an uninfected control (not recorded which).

CDR3 DNA sequence: TGTGCCAGCAGCTTAGCATGGGATGAGCAGTTCTTC. This sequence encodes CASSLAWDEQFF. V usage is TRBV7-9 and J usage is TRBJ2-1; D gene unclear. There are 12 residues in the CDR3. The germline CDR1 and CDR2 sequences are SEHNR and FQNEAQ (reference sequence). Trimming removed 0 bases from V and 8 bases from J, with 5 bases in between.